This T cell receptor (beta chain) originates from a study of OX40 agonist ivuxolimab in advanced cancers. Study information: A mean age of about 56 years, range about 20 to 85, was recorded, and approximately 79% were male.

Overall study results and limits: Also present in some nonresponders was a low level of normalized T-cell clonal expansion. The antigen specificity of the peripheral T cells (those that were expanded) was not determined.

About this clone: Its antigen is not identified.

Measured with immunoSEQ multiplex PCR; TCRdb has only the in-frame clones, and not every one. The sample has 60,000 to 70,000 clones; approximately 80% are singletons. The CDR3 spans 13 residues. Germline V gene data show CDR1 as MNHNY and CDR2 as SVGAGI (reference sequence). The V segment lost 2 bases and the J segment 6 bases; nucleotides outside the gene matches: 0. This receptor was taken from an adult with an advanced solid tumor such as melanoma, head and neck, liver or kidney cancer. The source was CD4+ or CD8+ T cells sorted from blood, collected in a trial of the OX40 agonist ivuxolimab. The V gene is TRBV6-6, the J gene TRBJ2-2; 7 nucleotides agree with TRBD1. The chain's CDR3 is CASSYDRAGELFF. The DNA for the CDR3 is TGTGCCAGCAGTTACGACAGGGCCGGGGAGCTGTTTTTT.